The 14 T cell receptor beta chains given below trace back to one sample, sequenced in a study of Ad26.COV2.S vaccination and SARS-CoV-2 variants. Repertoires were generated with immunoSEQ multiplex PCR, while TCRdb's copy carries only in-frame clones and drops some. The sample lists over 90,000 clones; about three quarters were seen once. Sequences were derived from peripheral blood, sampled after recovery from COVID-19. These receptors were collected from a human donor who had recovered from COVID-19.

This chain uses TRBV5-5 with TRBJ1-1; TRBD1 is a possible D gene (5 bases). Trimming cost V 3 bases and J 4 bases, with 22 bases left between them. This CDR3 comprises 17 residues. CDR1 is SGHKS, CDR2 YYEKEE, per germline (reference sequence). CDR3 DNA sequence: TGTGCCAGCAGCTCCCGGGGGTCCTTTCTGAGCGGCACTGAAGCTTTCTTT. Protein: CASSSRGSFLSGTEAFF.

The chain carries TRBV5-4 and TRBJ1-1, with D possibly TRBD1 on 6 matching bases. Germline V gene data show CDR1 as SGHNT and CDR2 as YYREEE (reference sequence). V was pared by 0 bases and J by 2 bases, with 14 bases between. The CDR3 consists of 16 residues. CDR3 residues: CASSLVYGGRNTEAFF. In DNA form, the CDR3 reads TGTGCCAGCAGCTTGGTATACGGGGGGCGCAACACTGAAGCTTTCTTT.

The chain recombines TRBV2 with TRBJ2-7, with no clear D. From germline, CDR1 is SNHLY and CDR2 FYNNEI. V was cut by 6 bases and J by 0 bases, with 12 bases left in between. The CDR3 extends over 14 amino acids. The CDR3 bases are TGTGCCAGCAGGGCCGGTATTGGCTCCTACGAGCAGTACTTC. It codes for CASRAGIGSYEQYF.

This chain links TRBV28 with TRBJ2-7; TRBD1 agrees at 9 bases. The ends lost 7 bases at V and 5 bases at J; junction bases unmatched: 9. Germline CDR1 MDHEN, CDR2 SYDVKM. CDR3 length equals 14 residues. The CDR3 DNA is TGTGCCAGCACCGAACCCGGGACAGGGAACGAGCAGTACTTC. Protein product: CASTEPGTGNEQYF.

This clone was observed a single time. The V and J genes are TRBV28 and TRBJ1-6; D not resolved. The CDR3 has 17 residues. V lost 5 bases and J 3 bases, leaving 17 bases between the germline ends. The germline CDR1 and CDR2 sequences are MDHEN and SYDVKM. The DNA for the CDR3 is TGTGCCAGCAGTCCCTTTTCCATTCCCGACTATAATTCACCCCTCCACTTT. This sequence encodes CASSPFSIPDYNSPLHF.

This CDR3 is CASSVTGGDSWNIQYF. Written as DNA, the CDR3 is TGTGCCAGCAGTGTGACAGGGGGCGATAGTTGGAACATTCAGTACTTC. The chain joins TRBV28 to TRBJ2-4; 10 bases agree with TRBD1. With 5 bases clipped from V and 7 bases from J, the junction kept 11 bases outside the gene matches. The CDR3 spans 16 residues. Germline-derived CDR1 and CDR2 are MDHEN and SYDVKM.

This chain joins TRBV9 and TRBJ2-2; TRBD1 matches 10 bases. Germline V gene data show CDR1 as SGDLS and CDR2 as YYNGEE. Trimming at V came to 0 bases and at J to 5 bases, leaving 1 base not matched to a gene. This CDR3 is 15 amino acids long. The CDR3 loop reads CASSVAGQGTGELFF. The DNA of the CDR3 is TGTGCCAGCAGCGTAGCGGGACAGGGGACCGGGGAGCTGTTTTTT. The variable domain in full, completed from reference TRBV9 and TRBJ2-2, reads DSGVTQTPKHLITATGQRVTLRCSPRSGDLSVYWYQQSLDQGLQFLIQYYNGEERAKGNILERFSAQQFPDLHSELNLSSLELGDSALYFCASSVAGQGTGELFFGEGSRLTVL.

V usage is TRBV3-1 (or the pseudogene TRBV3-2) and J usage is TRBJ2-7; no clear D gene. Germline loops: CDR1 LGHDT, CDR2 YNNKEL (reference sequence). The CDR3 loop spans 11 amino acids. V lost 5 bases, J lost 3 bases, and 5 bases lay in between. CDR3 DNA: TGTGCCAGCAGCTCTGGCTACGAGCAGTACTTC. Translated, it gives CASSSGYEQYF.

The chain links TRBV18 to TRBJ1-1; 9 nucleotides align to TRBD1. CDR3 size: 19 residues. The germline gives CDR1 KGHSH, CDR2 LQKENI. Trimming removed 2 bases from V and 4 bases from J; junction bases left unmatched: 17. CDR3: CASSPAGLTGGSIGTEAFF. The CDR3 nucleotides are TGTGCCAGCTCACCAGCGGGTTTGACAGGGGGAAGCATTGGCACTGAAGCTTTCTTT.

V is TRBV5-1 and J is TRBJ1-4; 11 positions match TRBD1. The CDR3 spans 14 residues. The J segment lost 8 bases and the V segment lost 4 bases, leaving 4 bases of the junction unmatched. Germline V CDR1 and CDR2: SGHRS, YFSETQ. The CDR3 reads CASSGGQGVEKLFF. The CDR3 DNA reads TGCGCCAGCAGCGGGGGACAGGGGGTGGAAAAACTGTTTTTT.

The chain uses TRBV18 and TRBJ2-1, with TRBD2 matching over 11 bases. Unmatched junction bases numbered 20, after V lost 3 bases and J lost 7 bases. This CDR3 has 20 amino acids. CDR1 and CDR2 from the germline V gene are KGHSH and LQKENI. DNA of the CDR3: TGTGCCAGCTCACCCTTCCGGGGCAAAATAGCGGGGGGGCCCGCAAATGAGCAGTTCTTC. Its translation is CASSPFRGKIAGGPANEQFF. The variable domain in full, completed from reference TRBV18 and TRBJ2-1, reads NAGVMQNPRHLVRRRGQEARLRCSPMKGHSHVYWYRQLPEEGLKFMVYLQKENIIDESGMPKERFSAEFPKEGPSILRIQQVVRGDSAAYFCASSPFRGKIAGGPANEQFFGPGTRLTVL.

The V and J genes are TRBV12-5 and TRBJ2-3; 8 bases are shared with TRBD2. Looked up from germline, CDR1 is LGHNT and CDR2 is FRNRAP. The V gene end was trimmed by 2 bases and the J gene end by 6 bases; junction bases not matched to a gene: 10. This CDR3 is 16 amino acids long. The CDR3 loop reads CASGLITGGLGDTQYF. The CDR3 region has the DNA TGTGCTAGTGGTTTGATCACGGGGGGGCTGGGGGATACGCAGTATTTT.

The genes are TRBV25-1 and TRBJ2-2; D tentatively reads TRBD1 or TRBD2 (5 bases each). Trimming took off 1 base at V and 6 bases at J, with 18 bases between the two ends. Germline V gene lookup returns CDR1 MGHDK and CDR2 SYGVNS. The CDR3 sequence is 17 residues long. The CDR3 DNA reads TGTGCCAGCAGTGAATTTGTCGGGACGGAGACACCCGGGGAGCTGTTTTTT. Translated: CASSEFVGTETPGELFF.

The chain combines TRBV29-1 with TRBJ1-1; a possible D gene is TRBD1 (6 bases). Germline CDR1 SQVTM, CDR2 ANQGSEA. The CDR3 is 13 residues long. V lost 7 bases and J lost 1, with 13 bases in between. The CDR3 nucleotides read TGCAGCGAGTACAGGGTCGGGAACACTGAAGCTTTCTTT. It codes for CSEYRVGNTEAFF.